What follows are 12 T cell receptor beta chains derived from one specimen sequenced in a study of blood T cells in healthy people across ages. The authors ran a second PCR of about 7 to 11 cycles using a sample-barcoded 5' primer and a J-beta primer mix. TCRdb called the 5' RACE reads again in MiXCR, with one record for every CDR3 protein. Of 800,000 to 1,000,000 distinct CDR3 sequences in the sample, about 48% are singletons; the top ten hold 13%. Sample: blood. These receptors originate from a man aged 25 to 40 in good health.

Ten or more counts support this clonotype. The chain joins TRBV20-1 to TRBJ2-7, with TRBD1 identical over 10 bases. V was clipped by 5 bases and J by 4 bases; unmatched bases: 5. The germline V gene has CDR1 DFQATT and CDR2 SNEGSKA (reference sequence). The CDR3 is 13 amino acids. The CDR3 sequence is CSAPRQGAYEQYF. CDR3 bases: TGCAGTGCTCCCCGACAGGGGGCGTACGAGCAGTACTTC.

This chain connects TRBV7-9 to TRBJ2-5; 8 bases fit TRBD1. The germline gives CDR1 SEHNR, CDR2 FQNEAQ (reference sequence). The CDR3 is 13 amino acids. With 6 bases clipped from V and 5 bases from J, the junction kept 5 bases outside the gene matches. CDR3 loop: CASSGQGSETQYF. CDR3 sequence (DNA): TGTGCCAGCAGTGGACAGGGTTCGGAGACCCAGTACTTC.

The CDR3 loop reads CSVDRQGIQETQFF. In DNA, the CDR3 is TGCAGCGTTGATCGACAGGGCATACAAGAGACCCAGTTCTTC. The chain joins TRBV29-1 to TRBJ2-5; 7 bases are shared with TRBD1. The closer fit of TRBJ2-1 to the DNA end suggests the J call may be wrong. Germline V lookup: CDR1 SQVTM, CDR2 ANQGSEA. There are 14 residues in the CDR3.

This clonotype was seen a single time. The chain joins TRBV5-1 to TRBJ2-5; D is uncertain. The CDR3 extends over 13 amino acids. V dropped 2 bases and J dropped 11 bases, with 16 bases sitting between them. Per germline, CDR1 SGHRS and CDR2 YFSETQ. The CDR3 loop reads CASSLQSSNEQYF. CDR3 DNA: TGCGCCAGCAGCTTACAAAGCAGTAATGAGCAGTACTTC.

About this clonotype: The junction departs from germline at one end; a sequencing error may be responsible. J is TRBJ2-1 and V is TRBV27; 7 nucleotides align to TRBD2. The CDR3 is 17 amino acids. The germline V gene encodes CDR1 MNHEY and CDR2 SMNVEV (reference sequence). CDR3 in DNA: TGTGCCAGCAGTCCTTACGGACTAGTGGGGGAAAAAAATGAGCATTTCTTC. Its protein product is CASSPYGLVGEKNEHFF.

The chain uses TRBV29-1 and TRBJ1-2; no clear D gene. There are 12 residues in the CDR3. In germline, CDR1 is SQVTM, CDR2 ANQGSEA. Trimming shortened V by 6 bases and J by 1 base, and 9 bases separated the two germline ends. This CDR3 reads CSVPIGNYGYTF. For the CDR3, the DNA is TGCAGCGTCCCAATCGGTAACTATGGCTACACCTTC.

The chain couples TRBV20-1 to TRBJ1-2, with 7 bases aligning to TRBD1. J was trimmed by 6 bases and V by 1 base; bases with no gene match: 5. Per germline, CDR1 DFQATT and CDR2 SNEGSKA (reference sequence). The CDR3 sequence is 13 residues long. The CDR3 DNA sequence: TGCAGTGCTAGAGCTCTAACAGGGGATGGCTACACCTTC. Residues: CSARALTGDGYTF.

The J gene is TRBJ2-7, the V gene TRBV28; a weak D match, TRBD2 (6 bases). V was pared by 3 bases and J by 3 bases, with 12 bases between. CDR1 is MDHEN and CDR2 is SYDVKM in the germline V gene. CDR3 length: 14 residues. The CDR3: CASSLGGRNYEQYF. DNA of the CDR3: TGTGCCAGCAGTTTGGGAGGACGGAACTACGAGCAGTACTTC.

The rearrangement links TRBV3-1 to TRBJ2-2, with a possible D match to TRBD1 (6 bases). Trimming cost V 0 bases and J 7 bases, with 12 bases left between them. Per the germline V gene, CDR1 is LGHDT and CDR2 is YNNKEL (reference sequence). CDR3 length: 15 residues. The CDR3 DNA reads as TGTGCCAGCAGCCAAGATCAGGGGCAGGGCGGGGAGCTGTTTTTT. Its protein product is CASSQDQGQGGELFF.

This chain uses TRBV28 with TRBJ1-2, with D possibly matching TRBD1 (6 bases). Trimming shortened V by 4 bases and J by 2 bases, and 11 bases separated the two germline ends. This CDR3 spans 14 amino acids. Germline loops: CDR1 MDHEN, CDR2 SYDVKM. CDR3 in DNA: TGTGCCAGCAGTTCACAGGGAGAGAACTATGGCTACACCTTC. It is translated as CASSSQGENYGYTF.

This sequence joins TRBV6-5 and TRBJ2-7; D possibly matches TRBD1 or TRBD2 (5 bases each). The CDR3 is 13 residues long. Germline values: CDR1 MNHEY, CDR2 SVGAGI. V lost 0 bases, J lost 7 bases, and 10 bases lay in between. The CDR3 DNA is TGTGCCAGCAGTTACTCGAGGGGCTGTGAGCAGTACTTC. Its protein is CASSYSRGCEQYF.

The DNA for the CDR3 is TGCGCCAGCAGCTTGGGGGTGCACTCCTACAATGAGCAGTTCTTC. This sequence encodes CASSLGVHSYNEQFF. The chain links TRBV5-1 to TRBJ2-1; D remains unclear. Germline CDR1 reads SGHRS; CDR2 reads YFSETQ. The V end lost 0 bases, the J end lost 0 bases, and 7 bases lay between the germline ends. The CDR3 has 15 residues.